Shown below are 14 T cell receptor beta chains from a single sample sequenced in a study of blood T cells in healthy people across ages. Combining a sample-barcoded 5' primer with a J-beta primer mix, a second PCR ran for about 7 to 11 cycles. MiXCR, applied by TCRdb to the 5' RACE reads, yields one record per CDR3 protein. This sample has over a million distinct CDR3 sequences; roughly 60% occur once, and the top ten carry over 5.5%. The specimen sequenced was blood. The receptors stem from a man between 18 and 35 years old in good health.

The chain carries TRBV20-1 and TRBJ2-1; D may be TRBD1 or TRBD2 (6 bases each). The J call may be in error: the DNA end matches TRBJ2-7 better. This CDR3 is built from 14 residues. Germline loops: CDR1 DFQATT, CDR2 SNEGSKA (reference sequence). Written as DNA, the CDR3 is TGCAGTGCTAAGGTACAGGGAGGATACAATGAGCAGTACTTC. Protein: CSAKVQGGYNEQYF.

Only a few counts were recorded for this clonotype. The chain joins TRBV29-1 to TRBJ2-7; D call uncertain. Per the germline V gene, CDR1 is SQVTM and CDR2 is ANQGSEA. The germline V and J ends were trimmed by 7 bases and 7 bases, with 11 bases remaining between them. The CDR3 totals 10 residues. The CDR3 reads CSAVRNEQYF. The CDR3 bases are TGCAGCGCCGTGAGGAATGAGCAGTACTTC.

The rearrangement links TRBV24-1 to TRBJ2-1, with TRBD1 as a possible D gene (6 bases). This CDR3 is 14 amino acids long. The ends were cut back, 4 bases at V and 4 bases at J, with 10 bases in the middle. Germline V gene lookup returns CDR1 KGHDR and CDR2 SFDVKD. The CDR3 region is CATSETQGYNEQFF. The CDR3 DNA reads TGTGCCACCAGTGAGACGCAGGGGTACAATGAGCAGTTCTTC.

The V call is TRBV20-1, the J call TRBJ2-7; TRBD1 aligns across 9 bases. The end of the DNA fits TRBJ2-5 better, so the J call may be wrong. CDR3 length equals 13 residues. CDR1 DFQATT and CDR2 SNEGSKA come from the germline V gene (reference sequence). In DNA form, the CDR3 reads TGCAGTGCCACACGGGACAGGGAAGAGACCCAGTACTTC. Its translation is CSATRDREETQYF.

This chain joins TRBV2 and TRBJ2-5; D might be TRBD1 (5 bases). The germline V gene encodes CDR1 SNHLY and CDR2 FYNNEI. The CDR3 runs to 14 residues. V was cut by 8 bases and J by 3 bases, with 16 bases left in between. CDR3 DNA: TGTGCCAGCGCTGCTAGTTGGGGCAAAGAGACCCAGTACTTC. Its protein is CASAASWGKETQYF.

The J gene is TRBJ2-7, the V gene TRBV20-1; D may be TRBD2 (5 bases). Germline values: CDR1 DFQATT, CDR2 SNEGSKA (reference sequence). The CDR3 contains 15 residues. The V end was cut by 0 bases, the J end by 1 base, with 13 bases between. The CDR3 is CSAREWRVRSYEQYF. DNA for the CDR3: TGCAGTGCTAGAGAATGGCGGGTAAGATCCTACGAGCAGTACTTC.

The rearrangement joins TRBV7-9 to TRBJ2-1, with TRBD2 matching 12 bases. Trimming at V came to 1 base and at J to 6 bases, leaving 7 bases not matched to a gene. The CDR3 runs 17 residues. Germline V gene data show CDR1 as SEHNR and CDR2 as FQNEAQ (reference sequence). CDR3 sequence: CASSLGRLAGERNEQFF. CDR3 DNA sequence: TGTGCCAGCAGCTTAGGGAGACTAGCGGGGGAGCGCAATGAGCAGTTCTTC.

The genes are TRBV7-2 and TRBJ2-1, with 8 bases identical to TRBD2. The CDR3 runs 15 residues. J lost 3 bases, V lost 5 bases, and 6 bases had no gene match. Germline assignment: CDR1 SGHTA and CDR2 FQGNSA. CDR3: CASSPGTSVYNEQFF. The CDR3 region has the DNA TGTGCCAGCAGCCCCGGGACTAGTGTCTACAATGAGCAGTTCTTC.

The chain is built from TRBV7-6 and TRBJ2-3, with a possible D match to TRBD2 (5 bases). The germline V gene encodes CDR1 SGHVS and CDR2 FNYEAQ. This CDR3 has 15 residues. Trimming stripped 5 bases from V and 1 base from J, with 13 bases between. CDR3 bases: TGTGCCAGCAGCCGAGCGGCGGTACGCACAGATACGCAGTATTTT. Translating it yields CASSRAAVRTDTQYF.

The rearrangement links TRBV6-5 to TRBJ2-5; TRBD2 matches at 10 bases. With V trimmed by 2 bases and J by 3 bases, 9 bases remained unmatched. The CDR3 length is 17 residues. In germline, CDR1 is MNHEY, CDR2 SVGAGI. CDR3 sequence: CASSYRLASGSEETQYF. CDR3 in DNA: TGTGCCAGCAGTTACAGGTTGGCTAGCGGGAGTGAAGAGACCCAGTACTTC.

The V call is TRBV5-1, the J call TRBJ2-1; D is uncertain. This CDR3 is 17 amino acids long. Germline lookup yields CDR1 SGHRS and CDR2 YFSETQ. The ends were cut back, 0 bases at V and 0 bases at J, with 13 bases in the middle. The CDR3 sequence: CASSLGPLCGSYNEQFF. For the CDR3, the DNA is TGCGCCAGCAGCTTGGGCCCCCTCTGCGGCTCCTACAATGAGCAGTTCTTC.

The gene calls are TRBV4-3 and TRBJ1-1, with D tentatively TRBD1 (6 bases). Deletions cut 2 bases from V and 5 bases from J, with 15 bases between. The CDR3 is 15 amino acids. Germline V gene sequence: CDR1 LGHNA, CDR2 YSLEER. The CDR3 DNA sequence: TGCGCCAGCAGCCAACTCACAGGGTCGGGTACTGAAGCTTTCTTT. It yields the protein CASSQLTGSGTEAFF.

V gene TRBV12-3 or TRBV12-4 combines with J gene TRBJ2-4; perhaps TRBD2 as D (7 bases). This CDR3 has 14 residues. V gave up 5 bases and J gave up 5 bases, with 13 bases separating them. The CDR3 sequence: CASSTPGGENIQYF. The CDR3 region has the DNA TGTGCCAGCAGTACGCCGGGGGGCGAAAACATTCAGTACTTC.

The genes are TRBV27 and TRBJ2-1, with D possibly being TRBD1 (6 bases). Germline CDR1 MNHEY, CDR2 SMNVEV (reference sequence). Trimming cost V 3 bases and J 2 bases, with 17 bases left between them. This CDR3 is 17 amino acids long. The CDR3 DNA reads TGTGCCAGCAGTTTTTCTGGGGGCGAGGGCACCTACAATGAGCAGTTCTTC. Amino acids: CASSFSGGEGTYNEQFF.